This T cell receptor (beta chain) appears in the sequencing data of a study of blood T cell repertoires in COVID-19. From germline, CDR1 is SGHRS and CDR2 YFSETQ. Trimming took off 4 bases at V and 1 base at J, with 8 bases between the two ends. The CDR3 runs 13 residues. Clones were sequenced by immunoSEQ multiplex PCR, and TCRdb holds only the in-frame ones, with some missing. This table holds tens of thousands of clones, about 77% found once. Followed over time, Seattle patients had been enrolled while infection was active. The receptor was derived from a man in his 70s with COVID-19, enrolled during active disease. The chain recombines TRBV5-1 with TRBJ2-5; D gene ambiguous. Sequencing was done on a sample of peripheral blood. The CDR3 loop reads CASSRTVQETQYF. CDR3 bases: TGCGCCAGCAGCCGTACGGTCCAAGAGACCCAGTACTTC. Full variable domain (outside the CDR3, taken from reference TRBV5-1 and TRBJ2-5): KAGVTQTPRYLIKTRGQQVTLSCSPISGHRSVSWYQQTPGQGLQFLFEYFSETQRNKGNFPGRFSGRQFSNSRSEMNVSTLELGDSALYLCASSRTVQETQYFGPGTRLLVL.